This T cell receptor beta chain stems from a study of cytomegalovirus exposure and HLA in healthy donors (dated by TCRdb to 2016 to 2017). In the study overall: According to an earlier analysis of 587 of the donors, 150 million to 200 million T cells yielded 117 million unique TCR beta sequences and around 280 Gb of sequence data. High-throughput TCR immunosequencing, statistical association of individual TCRs with disease status, and machine learning were combined to predict cytomegalovirus infection status. Roughly five DR-DQ haplotypes were handled as single units for association and clustering because linkage in the cohort was strong. A separate validation cohort of roughly 130 different subjects was used in addition to the 666-subject first cohort. The genetic ancestry cluster associated with self-reported Caucasian donors included roughly 84% of the approximately 430 genotyped donors. A later genetic analysis took genome-wide SNP genotypes for 398 of the 666 donors and used that subset as a discovery cohort. To decide whether each TCR beta V gene segment behaved as functional or pseudogenic, an earlier analysis of approximately 620 of the donors relied on high-throughput TCR beta sequencing. A later analysis re-analyzed previously published TCR beta repertoires from 666 donors and added high-resolution HLA genotyping to study TCR occurrence patterns. The study profiled the T cell repertoires of 500 to 800 subjects by immunosequencing and related them to cytomegalovirus serostatus. Donor age, sex, ethnicity and CMV serostatus were compiled together with the repertoire data. Every repertoire in the discovery cohort had been generated on one and the same sequencing platform. An early release covering roughly 640 HLA-typed donors comprised 250 to 350 gigabases of sequencing data and approximately 80 million unique TCR sequences. On average, about 240,000 unique TCR beta nucleotide sequences were sequenced per donor among roughly 430 genotyped donors of the cohort, with around 19% of those sequences being non-productive. Rather than using new phenotypic data, the later analysis identified candidate immune exposures from TCR beta sequences and from how often those sequences occurred across donors. HLA typing included class I and class II loci at four-digit resolution. Typing coverage varied by locus: roughly 620-640 donors for A, B, C, DRB1 and DQB1; roughly 510 for DQA1; approximately 610 for DPA1; 450 to 480 for DPB1. The study was designed to test whether signatures of past pathogen exposure could be identified by cataloging public T cell receptors.

In total, more than 500 healthy bone marrow donors made up the cohort. Cohort members were all nominally healthy when sampled, although unrecorded immune exposures were likely present. The donor was CMV seronegative and belonged to the group of 352 seronegative cohort members. Every donor gave a peripheral blood sample, and the peripheral blood mononuclear cells from that sample were used for TCR beta sequencing. Genomic DNA was extracted from the blood cell samples with the Qiagen DNeasy Blood Extraction Kit. The investigation overall reported the following: The study listed 164 TCR beta chains as associated with cytomegalovirus. The authors suggested that the approach could potentially be generalized to other disease states and immunological phenotypes. While some public TCRs were present in many individuals, most TCR sequences turned up only very rarely across donors. According to a later genetic analysis, donors in an Asian-associated ancestry cluster had fewer N-insertions in productive TCRs than the roughly 700-donor mean. A later analysis found that HLA-associated TCR beta chains were more clonally expanded and had lower generation probabilities than equally common non-associated chains. Linkage disequilibrium might explain the correlated functional status among segregating V segments, but an unknown experimental factor could not be excluded. According to a later analysis, parvovirus B19, influenza, CMV and Epstein-Barr virus appeared linked to several top co-occurrence clusters. Because HLA typing was unavailable for some donors at each locus, only the typed subset was used in association tests. Most CMV-associated TCR beta chains appeared to be HLA-restricted in a later analysis, and the HLA associations seemed to be driven largely by CMV exposure. CMV serostatus was the only immune exposure information available for the cohort. Because counts were too low, about 18 rarely observed V segments, including chromosome 9 orphons, were excluded from the earlier analysis of some 540 of the donors. A later analysis found that TCR association rates varied across HLA loci, with DRB1 alleles showing the most associated TCRs and HLA-C alleles the fewest. In an earlier analysis of some 500 of the donors, most TCR beta V segments appeared in productive rearrangements about 87% or about 30% of the time, broadly matching IMGT annotations. At a false discovery rate of 0.05, a later analysis linked approximately 18,000 TCR beta sequences to specific HLA alleles. Because the 87-base-pair reads could not distinguish some IMGT-functional V segments, including TRBV6-2 and TRBV6-3, those segments were excluded. This cohort had only TCR beta chains sequenced, and the lack of alpha or paired-chain data limited which features could be detected. A later genetic analysis associated a missense DCLRE1C variant with V-gene and J-gene trimming of TCR beta chains, and an independent cohort replicated the association. When HLA alleles, especially DR and DQ, strongly co-occurred, attributing TCR associations to individual alleles was difficult. Cytomegalovirus status was reported to be diagnosed by the classifier with high specificity and sensitivity in both the original and validation cohorts. A further reported finding was that TCR beta sequences accurately predicted the HLA-A and HLA-B alleles for most subjects in the first cohort. A few of the identified cytomegalovirus-associated TCR beta chains were confirmed in vitro to be specific for cytomegalovirus antigens. Sequencing depth was assumed to be roughly uniform across donors in the presence/absence analyses, though that assumption may not hold. The sequencing pipeline was judged likely to have produced a cluster of highly shared sequence variants as a technical artifact.

Details on this clone: Its antigen target is currently unknown. Base qualities are not at hand, and no much larger clone is one base apart.

The receptor library was made with the immunoSEQ multiplex PCR assay. The multiplex PCR relied on a mix of 60 forward primers for TCR Vbeta segments and 13 reverse primers for TCR Jbeta segments. The CDR3 region of rearranged TCR beta genes was amplified from genomic DNA with a multiplex PCR assay. On the Illumina HiSeq System, the amplified TCR beta libraries were sequenced as 87-base-pair reads. Per the original workflow: In a later analysis, tens of millions of unique TCR beta chains were counted across the roughly 610 repertoires, and roughly 11 million of these chains were shared by at least two donors. A nearest-neighbor algorithm error-corrected the raw reads and collapsed the reads into unique sequences, merging closely related sequences to remove PCR and sequencing errors. To assign V, D and J gene segments, CDR3 sequences were aligned to IMGT reference sequences. For a sequence to be retained, a match of at least six nucleotides was required to both a V gene segment and a J gene segment. A rearrangement was called productive if the CDR3 had no stop codons and remained in frame with V and J, and every other rearrangement was called non-productive. Following IMGT convention, CDR3 was defined as the stretch from the second conserved V-encoded cysteine to the conserved J-encoded phenylalanine. The earlier analysis of about 610 of the donors excluded any sequence lacking an unambiguous match to a single V gene segment. An earlier analysis of about 600 of the donors called V segments functional above 56.7% productive rearrangements and segregating when the between-donor standard deviation exceeded 5%. A statistical classification framework was built to diagnose cytomegalovirus status from the catalog of TCR beta chain sequences. In a later analysis, V and J genes were assigned by comparing TCR nucleotide sequences against IMGT/GENE-DB human TR gene sequences. The TCRdist pipeline was used in a later analysis to assign CDR3 sequences and most-parsimonious VDJ recombination scenarios. A later analysis defined each TCR beta chain by its CDR3 amino acid sequence plus V-gene family, and excluded reads lacking a unique V-gene family. A later analysis removed 592 highly shared, low-generation-probability nucleotide sequences to deal with suspected cross-contamination and a sequencing artifact. In a later analysis, a clonal expansion index was calculated for each public chain from normalized within-repertoire ranks of inferred template counts. Generation probabilities in a later analysis came from a VDJ recombination model fitted to out-of-frame rearrangements, and those results were checked against IGoR. Hypergeometric tests were used in a later analysis to score TCR-TCR, TCR-HLA and TCR-CMV co-occurrence, with a repertoire-size bias correction applied to the TCR pairs. In a later analysis, false discovery rates were estimated by permuting HLA or CMV assignments 20 times. In a later analysis, co-occurring TCRs were grouped using DBSCAN, and TCRdist sequence similarity was added for clustering within HLA-allele-positive subsets. Repertoires with fewer than 30,000 or more than 120,000 public chains were left out of co-occurrence clustering, as were about five repertoires with anomalous nucleotide sharing. This is the immuneACCESS table as TCRdb keeps it, with only in-frame sequences that have V and J called. A part of the clones is gone; compared with another copy, unresolved V genes explain less than half, and the rest is unexplained. D and trimming were read from the DNA, whereas the V and J calls and clone size are those reported in that table. This sample is represented by roughly 190,000 clones; 81% of them were singletons. Of the sample, more than 1.5% is held by the ten largest clones.

CDR1 and CDR2 are read off the germline V gene as MNHEY and SVGAGI. Including cysteine and phenylalanine, the CDR3 has 14 amino acids. Only the CDR3 region is kept as DNA, spanning 42 bases read in frame from base 1. V has 4 bases trimmed and J has 5 bases trimmed; junction bases matching no gene number 6. The chain employs TRBV6-5 and TRBJ2-5, with 8 middle bases fitting TRBD2. This receptor was obtained from a man younger than 35 in good health and CMV-seronegative. The sequenced sample consisted of PBMCs. The sequenced DNA is TGTGCCAGCAGTTCACGGACGGGGGGGGAGACCCAGTACTTC. Translated, it gives CASSSRTGGETQYF.